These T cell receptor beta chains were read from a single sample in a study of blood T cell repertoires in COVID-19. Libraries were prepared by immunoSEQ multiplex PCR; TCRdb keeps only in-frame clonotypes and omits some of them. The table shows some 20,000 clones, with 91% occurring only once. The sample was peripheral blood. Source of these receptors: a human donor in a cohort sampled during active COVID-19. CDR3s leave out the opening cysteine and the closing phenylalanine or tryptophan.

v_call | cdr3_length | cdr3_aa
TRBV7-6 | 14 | ASSLATGGISGELF
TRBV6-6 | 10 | ASRFDFPVQY
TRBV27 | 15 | ASSEYGTSGFYNEQF
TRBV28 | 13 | ASSRVMSGYNEQF
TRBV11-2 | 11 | ASSPINGYEQY
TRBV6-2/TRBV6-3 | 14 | ASSPSSGRPTDTQY
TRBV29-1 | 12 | SVVRQGAADTQY
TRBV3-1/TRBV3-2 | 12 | ASSQLGGRATQY
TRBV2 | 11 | ASMRRAGNTIY
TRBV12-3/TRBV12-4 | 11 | ASSGDRYSGYT
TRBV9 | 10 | ASSALQGPQH
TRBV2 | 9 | ASSEINTQY
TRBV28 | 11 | ASRASINYGYT
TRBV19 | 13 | ASRLTGPSTDTQY
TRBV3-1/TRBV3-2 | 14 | ASSQDKGLVSNEQF
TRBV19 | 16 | ASSARTRGARIQEKLF
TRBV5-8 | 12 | ASSHPGPGETQY
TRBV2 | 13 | ASSETSGKANEQF
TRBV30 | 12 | AWSLSISGNTIY
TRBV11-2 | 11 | ASSPGGSNEQF
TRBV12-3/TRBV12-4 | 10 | ASIGTDYGYT
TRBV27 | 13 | ATQLTSGATDTQY
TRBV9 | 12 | ASSTGQGTAPLH
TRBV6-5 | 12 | ASREGTLNNEQF
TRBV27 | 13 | ASNIAGGLTGELF
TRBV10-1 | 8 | ASSDRVPP
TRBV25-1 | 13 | ASSQVGWGAYEQY
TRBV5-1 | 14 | ASSPWGGADPNEQF
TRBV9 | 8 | ASSGGGYT
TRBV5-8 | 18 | ASTTRWGGATKVLYYEQY
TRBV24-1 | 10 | AIRGPRDTQY
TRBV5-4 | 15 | ASSLGGTASGANVLT
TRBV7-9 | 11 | ASSSPFEEGYT
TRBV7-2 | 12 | ASSLWKGIYEQY
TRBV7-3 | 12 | ASSPTRGGTEAF
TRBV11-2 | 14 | ASSPGTGISTGELF
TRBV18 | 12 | ASSPPGTAYGYT
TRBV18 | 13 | ASSPPGQGGNEQF
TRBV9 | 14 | ASSVVAGGFYNEQF
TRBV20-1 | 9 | SAREGDTQY
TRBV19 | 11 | ASRGGRSTEAF
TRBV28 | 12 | ASSRAGTYNEQF
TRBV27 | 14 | ASSLDTSGAQNEQF
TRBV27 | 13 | ASTPGTGARGEQY
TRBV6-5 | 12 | ASTPDREGQPQH
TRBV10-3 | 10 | AISTGTDTQY
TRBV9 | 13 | ASSVRLAGRNEQF
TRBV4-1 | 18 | ASSQSPGLASYGDTGELF
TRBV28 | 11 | ASWTRMGTEAF
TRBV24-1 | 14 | ATSEPVAGSVDEQF
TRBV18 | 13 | ASSPGTSGRVEQF
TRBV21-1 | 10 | ASSTWRTEAF
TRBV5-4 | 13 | ASRPGHLNTGELF
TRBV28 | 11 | ASRKGPGGEQY